Listed here are 17 T cell receptor beta chains from one sample, sequenced in a study of cytomegalovirus exposure and HLA in healthy donors. TCRdb's copy holds only in-frame clones and misses some; the assay was immunoSEQ multiplex PCR. Among 350,000 or so clones, 86% were seen once, and the ten largest hold more than 0.8%. The sequencing sample was made of PBMCs. Source of these receptors: a young woman in good health and CMV-seronegative.

This chain connects TRBV11-3 to TRBJ1-1; D gene ambiguous. Trimming stripped 2 bases from V and 3 bases from J, with 7 bases between. The CDR3 length is 13 residues. Germline assignment: CDR1 SGHNT and CDR2 YENEEA. In DNA form, the CDR3 reads TGTGCCAGCAGCTTAAACAGACACACTGAAGCTTTCTTT. This sequence encodes CASSLNRHTEAFF.

The gene calls are TRBV7-2 and TRBJ1-1; 7 positions match TRBD1. CDR3 size: 15 residues. CDR1 is SGHTA and CDR2 is FQGNSA in the germline V gene. The junction had 3 bases not matched to a gene; V was cut back by 1 base and J by 1 base. The CDR3 here is CASSLVAGGNTEAFF. In DNA form, the CDR3 reads TGTGCCAGCAGCTTAGTGGCAGGGGGGAACACTGAAGCTTTCTTT. Looking up the rest from reference TRBV7-2 and TRBJ1-1 gives the full variable domain: GAGVSQSPSNKVTEKGKDVELRCDPISGHTALYWYRQSLGQGLEFLIYFQGNSAPDKSGLPSDRFSAERTGGSVSTLTIQRTQQEDSAVYLCASSLVAGGNTEAFFGQGTRLTVV.

The chain combines TRBV29-1 with TRBJ2-2, with D possibly being TRBD1 (5 bases). The V and J ends lost 1 base and 8 bases respectively, with 11 bases between them. Looked up from germline, CDR1 is SQVTM and CDR2 is ANQGSEA. The CDR3 consists of 13 residues. The CDR3 sequence: CSVEGQGKGELFF. The CDR3 bases are TGCAGCGTTGAAGGGCAGGGAAAGGGGGAGCTGTTTTTT.

The chain combines TRBV7-6 with TRBJ2-1; 9 bases are shared with TRBD1. The length of the CDR3 is 15 residues. CDR1 SGHVS and CDR2 FNYEAQ come from the germline V gene. Trimming at V came to 3 bases and at J to 4 bases, leaving 4 bases not matched to a gene. The CDR3 nucleotides read TGTGCCAGCAGCTTTCCAGGGACAGGGTACAATGAGCAGTTCTTC. Amino acids: CASSFPGTGYNEQFF.

This chain uses TRBV5-1 with TRBJ2-1, with D maybe TRBD2 (8 bases). This CDR3 contains 20 residues. V was cut by 3 bases and J by 4 bases, with 29 bases left in between. The germline V gene has CDR1 SGHRS and CDR2 YFSETQ. CDR3 residues: CASSWGTGDPLAESYNEQFF. CDR3 in DNA: TGCGCCAGCAGCTGGGGAACAGGGGACCCACTAGCGGAGTCATACAATGAGCAGTTCTTC.

This chain connects TRBV7-8 to TRBJ2-1, with 9 bases lining up with TRBD1. The V and J ends lost 4 bases and 5 bases, in that order; junction bases with no gene match: 9. The germline CDR1 and CDR2 sequences are SGHVS and FQNEAQ. This CDR3 contains 16 residues. Written as DNA, the CDR3 is TGTGCCAGCAGCTCACCCCGGGACAGGGACAACAATGAGCAGTTCTTC. Protein: CASSSPRDRDNNEQFF.

The count of this clone is one. The chain's CDR3 is CASSQDSGNPSYEQYF. The CDR3 bases are TGCGCCAGCAGCCAAGATAGCGGAAACCCGTCCTACGAGCAGTACTTC. V usage is TRBV5-1 and J usage is TRBJ2-7, with a tentative D call TRBD2 (6 bases). This CDR3 has 16 amino acids. Trimming removed 4 bases at V and 1 base at J, with 18 bases between. Per germline, CDR1 SGHRS and CDR2 YFSETQ. Together with reference TRBV5-1 and TRBJ2-7, the CDR3 gives the full variable domain: KAGVTQTPRYLIKTRGQQVTLSCSPISGHRSVSWYQQTPGQGLQFLFEYFSETQRNKGNFPGRFSGRQFSNSRSEMNVSTLELGDSALYLCASSQDSGNPSYEQYFGPGTRLTVT.

In the case of this clone: Other DNA sequences within the sample encode an identical CDR3. This chain uses TRBV27 with TRBJ1-2; 9 nucleotides align to TRBD1. Germline loops: CDR1 MNHEY, CDR2 SMNVEV (reference sequence). This CDR3 contains 12 residues. The J segment lost 7 bases and the V segment lost 6 bases, leaving 3 bases of the junction unmatched. CDR3 in amino acids: CASSPTGGGYTF. As DNA, the CDR3 is TGTGCCAGCAGCCCGACAGGGGGTGGCTACACCTTC.

The chain recombines TRBV9 with TRBJ1-1; 8 bases match TRBD1. This CDR3 is 13 amino acids long. V shed 3 bases, J shed 3 bases, and the junction held 1 base outside the gene matches. Per the germline V gene, CDR1 is SGDLS and CDR2 is YYNGEE. The CDR3 DNA reads as TGTGCCAGCAGCGCGGGACAGGACACTGAAGCTTTCTTT. The encoded protein is CASSAGQDTEAFF.

CDR3 coding DNA: TGTGCCAGCGAACAGGTGAATAGCAATCAGCCCCAGCATTTT. Protein product: CASEQVNSNQPQHF. The chain joins TRBV7-9 to TRBJ1-5; D is possibly TRBD1 (5 bases). CDR1 is SEHNR and CDR2 is FQNEAQ in the germline V gene (reference sequence). This CDR3 region has 14 residues. Trimming removed 8 bases from V and 0 bases from J, with 11 bases in between.

This chain links TRBV7-8 with TRBJ2-1; 12 nucleotides match TRBD2. This CDR3 has 17 amino acids. Germline CDR1 SGHVS, CDR2 FQNEAQ. V was clipped by 2 bases and J by 5 bases; unmatched bases: 7. The CDR3 here is CASSLSLRTSGDNEQFF. The DNA for the CDR3 is TGTGCCAGCAGCTTATCTCTTCGGACTAGCGGGGACAATGAGCAGTTCTTC.

This chain connects TRBV5-1 to TRBJ1-1, with D unresolved. The CDR3 contains 14 residues. Deletions cut 0 bases from V and 1 base from J, with 7 bases between. Per the germline V gene, CDR1 is SGHRS and CDR2 is YFSETQ. The CDR3 loop reads CASSLGSGNTEAFF. Here the CDR3 DNA reads TGCGCCAGCAGCTTGGGGAGTGGGAACACTGAAGCTTTCTTT.

The V and J genes are TRBV21-1 and TRBJ2-3; the D call TRBD1 from the table was never checked on the DNA. TRBV21-1 is recorded as a pseudogene. The CDR3 spans 13 residues. The CDR3 DNA follows: TGTGCCAGCAGCAATCAGGCAACAGATACGCAGTATTTT. Its translation: CASSNQATDTQYF.

The chain carries TRBV28 and TRBJ2-5, with 7 bases aligning to TRBD1. Germline CDR1 and CDR2: MDHEN and SYDVKM. The V and J ends lost 0 bases and 5 bases, in that order; junction bases with no gene match: 3. This CDR3 region has 14 residues. The CDR3 loop reads CASSLWEQGETQYF. In nucleotides, the CDR3 is TGTGCCAGCAGTTTATGGGAACAGGGGGAGACCCAGTACTTC.

The chain uses TRBV7-6 and TRBJ2-7, with D maybe TRBD1 (6 bases). The germline gives CDR1 SGHVS, CDR2 FNYEAQ. This CDR3 region has 14 residues. V gave up 1 base and J gave up 4 bases, with 11 bases separating them. CDR3: CASSLGRGEYEQYF. CDR3 DNA: TGTGCCAGCAGCTTAGGCAGGGGAGAGTACGAGCAGTACTTC.

The chain carries TRBV6-6 and TRBJ2-5, with D possibly TRBD2 on 7 matching bases. V lost 5 bases to trimming and J lost 5 bases, with 15 bases between them. The CDR3 runs 14 residues. Germline V gives CDR1 MNHNY, CDR2 SVGAGI (reference sequence). In DNA, the CDR3 is TGTGCCAGCAGTCAACGGACAGCGGGGGAGACCCAGTACTTC. The encoded protein is CASSQRTAGETQYF.

The rearrangement links TRBV7-8 to TRBJ2-1; no clear D gene. CDR3 length equals 15 residues. V lost 0 bases to trimming and J lost 3 bases, with 9 bases between them. CDR1 and CDR2 from the germline V gene are SGHVS and FQNEAQ. CDR3 in DNA: TGTGCCAGCAGCTTAGCGGCCTCTGGCTACAATGAGCAGTTCTTC. It is translated as CASSLAASGYNEQFF.